This T cell receptor (beta chain) derives from a study of response to subunit inactivated influenza vaccine. This clonotype was picked up a small number of times. No antigen is known for it. Findings of the study overall: Every seasonal influenza vaccination brings in few new T cells, the authors suggested.

Each CDR3 protein is one row after TCRdb ran MiXCR on the RT-PCR reads. Of about 500,000 distinct CDR3 sequences listed, approximately 15% are singletons. The clonotype comes from a man between 50 and 69 years old who received an inactivated influenza vaccine. The source was CD4+ T cells sorted from PBMCs, collected about 24 months after vaccination.

CDR3 sequence reads: CSASLQERGYTF. The DNA for the CDR3 is TGCAGTGCTAGTCTCCAGGAACGTGGCTACACCTTC. The chain joins TRBV20-1 to TRBJ1-2; the D is unclear. The CDR3 runs to 12 residues. Germline loops: CDR1 DFQATT, CDR2 SNEGSKA (reference sequence). Trimming left V 3 bases short and J 7 bases short, with 12 bases between.